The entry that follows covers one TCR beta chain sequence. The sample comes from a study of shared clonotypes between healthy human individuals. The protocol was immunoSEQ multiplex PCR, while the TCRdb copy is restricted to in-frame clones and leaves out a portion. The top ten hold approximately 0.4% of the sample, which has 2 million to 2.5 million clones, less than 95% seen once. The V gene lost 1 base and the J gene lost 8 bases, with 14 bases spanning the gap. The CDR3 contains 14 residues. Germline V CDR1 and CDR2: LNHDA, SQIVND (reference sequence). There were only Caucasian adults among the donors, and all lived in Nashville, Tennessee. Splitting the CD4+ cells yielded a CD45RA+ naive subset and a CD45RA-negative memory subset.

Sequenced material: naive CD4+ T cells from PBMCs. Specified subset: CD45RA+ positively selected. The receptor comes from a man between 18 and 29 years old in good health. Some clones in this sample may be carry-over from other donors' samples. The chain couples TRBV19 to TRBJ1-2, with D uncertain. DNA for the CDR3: TGTGCCAGTAGTATAGCGACGGGCAAACCGGGCTACACCTTC. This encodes CASSIATGKPGYTF.